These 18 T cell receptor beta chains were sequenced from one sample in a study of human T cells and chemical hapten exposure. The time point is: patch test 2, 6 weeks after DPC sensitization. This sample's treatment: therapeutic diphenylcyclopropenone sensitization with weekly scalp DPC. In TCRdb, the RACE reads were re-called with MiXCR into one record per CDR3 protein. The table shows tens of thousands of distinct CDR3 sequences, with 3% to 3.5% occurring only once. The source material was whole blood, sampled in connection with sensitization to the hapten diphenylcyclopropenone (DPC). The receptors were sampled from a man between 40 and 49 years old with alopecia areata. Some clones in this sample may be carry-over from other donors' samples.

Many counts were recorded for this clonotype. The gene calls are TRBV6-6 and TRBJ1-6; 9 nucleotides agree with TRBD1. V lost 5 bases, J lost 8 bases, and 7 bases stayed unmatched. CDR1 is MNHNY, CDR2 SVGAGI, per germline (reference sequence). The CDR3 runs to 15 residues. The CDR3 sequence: CASSRGGQGDSPLHF. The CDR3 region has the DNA TGTGCCAGCAGTCGCGGGGGACAGGGCGATTCACCCCTCCACTTT.

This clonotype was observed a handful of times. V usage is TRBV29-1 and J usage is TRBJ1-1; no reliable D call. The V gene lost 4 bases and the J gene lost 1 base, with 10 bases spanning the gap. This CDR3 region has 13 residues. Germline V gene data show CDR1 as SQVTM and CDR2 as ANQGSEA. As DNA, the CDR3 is TGCAGCGTTGGCCGTTCAGGGAACACTGAAGCTTTCTTT. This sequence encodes CSVGRSGNTEAFF.

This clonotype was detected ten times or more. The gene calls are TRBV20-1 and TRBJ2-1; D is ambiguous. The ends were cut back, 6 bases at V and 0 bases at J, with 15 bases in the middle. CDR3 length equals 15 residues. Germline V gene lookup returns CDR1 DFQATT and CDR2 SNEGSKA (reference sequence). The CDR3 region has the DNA TGCAGTGCCGGAGAAGCCCTGCTCTCCTACAATGAGCAGTTCTTC. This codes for CSAGEALLSYNEQFF.

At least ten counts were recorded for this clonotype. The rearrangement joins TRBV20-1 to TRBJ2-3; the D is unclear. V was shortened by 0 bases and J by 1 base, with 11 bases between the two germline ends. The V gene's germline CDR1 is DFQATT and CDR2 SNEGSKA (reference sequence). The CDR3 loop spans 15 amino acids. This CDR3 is CSARDLGGGTDTQYF. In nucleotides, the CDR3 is TGCAGTGCTAGAGATCTTGGCGGAGGCACAGATACGCAGTATTTT.

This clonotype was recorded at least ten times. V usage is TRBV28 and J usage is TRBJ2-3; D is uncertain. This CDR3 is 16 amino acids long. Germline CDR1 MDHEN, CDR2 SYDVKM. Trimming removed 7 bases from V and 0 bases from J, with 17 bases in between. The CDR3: CASIPRARGSTDTQYF. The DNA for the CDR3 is TGTGCCAGCATTCCCCGGGCCCGCGGTAGCACAGATACGCAGTATTTT.

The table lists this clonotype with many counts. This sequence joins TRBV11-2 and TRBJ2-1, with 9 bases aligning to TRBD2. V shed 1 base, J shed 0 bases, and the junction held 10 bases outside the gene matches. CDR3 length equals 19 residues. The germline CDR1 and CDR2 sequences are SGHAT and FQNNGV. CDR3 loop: CASSLVGGRGKVSYNEQFF. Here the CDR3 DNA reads TGTGCCAGCAGCTTAGTAGGCGGGAGGGGAAAAGTCTCCTACAATGAGCAGTTCTTC. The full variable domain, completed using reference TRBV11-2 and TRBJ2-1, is EAGVAQSPRYKIIEKRQSVAFWCNPISGHATLYWYQQILGQGPKLLIQFQNNGVVDDSQLPKDRFSAERLKGVDSTLKIQPAKLEDSAVYLCASSLVGGRGKVSYNEQFFGPGTRLTVL.

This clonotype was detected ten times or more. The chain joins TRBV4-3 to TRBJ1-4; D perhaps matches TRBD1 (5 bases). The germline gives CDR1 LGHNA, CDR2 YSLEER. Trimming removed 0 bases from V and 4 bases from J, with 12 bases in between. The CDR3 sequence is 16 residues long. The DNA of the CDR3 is TGCGCCAGCAGCCAAGATGGGGCAGGCCTTAATGAAAAACTGTTTTTT. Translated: CASSQDGAGLNEKLFF.

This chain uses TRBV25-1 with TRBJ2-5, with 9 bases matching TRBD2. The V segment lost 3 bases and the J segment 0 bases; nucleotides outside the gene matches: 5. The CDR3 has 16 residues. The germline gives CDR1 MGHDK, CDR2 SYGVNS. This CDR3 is CASSDRTSADQETQYF. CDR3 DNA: TGTGCCAGCAGTGACCGGACTAGCGCCGACCAAGAGACCCAGTACTTC. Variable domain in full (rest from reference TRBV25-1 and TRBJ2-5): EADIYQTPRYLVIGTGKKITLECSQTMGHDKMYWYQQDPGMELHLIHYSYGVNSTEKGDLSSESTVSRIRTEHFPLTLESARPSHTSQYLCASSDRTSADQETQYFGPGTRLLVL.

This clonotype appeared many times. CDR3 DNA: TGTGCCAGCAGTGAAGCGCTTCAGCAGGGGCCTGAGCAGTTCTTC. Amino acid sequence: CASSEALQQGPEQFF. The chain couples TRBV2 to TRBJ2-1; maybe TRBD1 (6 bases). V was shortened by 0 bases and J by 9 bases, with 15 bases between the two germline ends. The germline CDR1 and CDR2 sequences are SNHLY and FYNNEI. The CDR3 loop spans 15 amino acids.

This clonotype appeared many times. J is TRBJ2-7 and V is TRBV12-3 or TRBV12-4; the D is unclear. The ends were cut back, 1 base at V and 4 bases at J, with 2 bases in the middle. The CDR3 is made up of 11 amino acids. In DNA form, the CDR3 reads TGTGCCAGCAGTTTAGGTTACGAGCAGTACTTC. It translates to CASSLGYEQYF.

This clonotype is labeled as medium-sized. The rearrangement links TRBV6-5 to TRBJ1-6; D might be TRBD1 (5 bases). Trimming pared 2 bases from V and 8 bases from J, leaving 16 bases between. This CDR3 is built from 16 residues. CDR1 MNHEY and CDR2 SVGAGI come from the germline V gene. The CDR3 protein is CASSYQRDLLDSPLHF. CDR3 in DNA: TGTGCCAGCAGTTACCAACGGGACTTGTTGGATTCACCCCTCCACTTT.

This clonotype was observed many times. The DNA for the CDR3 is TGTGCCAGCACCGGGGCTAGCGGAAGCACAGATACGCAGTATTTT. Its translation is CASTGASGSTDTQYF. The V gene is TRBV28, the J gene TRBJ2-3, with 7 bases matching TRBD2. CDR3 length: 15 residues. Germline assignment: CDR1 MDHEN and CDR2 SYDVKM. With 7 bases clipped from V and 0 bases from J, the junction kept 7 bases outside the gene matches.

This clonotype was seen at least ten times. CDR3: CASMGRAKGSDEQFF. The CDR3 DNA reads as TGTGCCAGCATGGGGAGGGCTAAGGGGAGCGATGAGCAGTTCTTC. The J gene is TRBJ2-1, the V gene TRBV2; 7 nucleotides match TRBD2. CDR3 length: 15 residues. The V and J ends lost 7 bases and 8 bases, in that order; junction bases with no gene match: 14. Germline V gene lookup returns CDR1 SNHLY and CDR2 FYNNEI. Full variable domain (rest looked up from reference TRBV2 and TRBJ2-1): EPEVTQTPSHQVTQMGQEVILRCVPISNHLYFYWYRQILGQKVEFLVSFYNNEISEKSEIFDDQFSVERPDGSNFTLKIRSTKLEDSAMYFCASMGRAKGSDEQFFGPGTRLTVL.

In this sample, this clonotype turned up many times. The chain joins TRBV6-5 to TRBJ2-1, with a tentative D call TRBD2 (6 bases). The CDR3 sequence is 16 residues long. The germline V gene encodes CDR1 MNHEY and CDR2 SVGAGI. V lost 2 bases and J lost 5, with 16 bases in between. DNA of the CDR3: TGTGCCAGCAGTTACAGCTTTAGCCTAGCGCACAATGAGCAGTTCTTC. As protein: CASSYSFSLAHNEQFF.

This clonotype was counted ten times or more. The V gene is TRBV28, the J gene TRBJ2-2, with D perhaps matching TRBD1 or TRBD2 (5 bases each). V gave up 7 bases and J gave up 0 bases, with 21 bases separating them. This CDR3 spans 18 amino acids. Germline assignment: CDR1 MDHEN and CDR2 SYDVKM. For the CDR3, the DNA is TGTGCCAGCAAGGTGGGACGCGCGGTGTTCGCGAACACCGGGGAGCTGTTTTTT. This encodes CASKVGRAVFANTGELFF.

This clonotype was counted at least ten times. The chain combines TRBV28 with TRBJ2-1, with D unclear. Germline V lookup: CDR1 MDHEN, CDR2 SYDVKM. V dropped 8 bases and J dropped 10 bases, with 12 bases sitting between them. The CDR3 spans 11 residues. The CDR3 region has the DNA TGTGCCAGCCGGAGACGTGACGAGCAGTTCTTC. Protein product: CASRRRDEQFF.

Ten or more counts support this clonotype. The CDR3, as DNA: TGTGCCAGCAGCTTAGGGGAGCGGACCTACGAGCAGTACTTC. Translated, it gives CASSLGERTYEQYF. V and J are TRBV7-2 and TRBJ2-7, with a tentative D call TRBD2 (5 bases). The V and J ends lost 1 base and 2 bases respectively, with 9 bases between them. Germline V gene data show CDR1 as SGHTA and CDR2 as FQGNSA. The CDR3 totals 14 residues.

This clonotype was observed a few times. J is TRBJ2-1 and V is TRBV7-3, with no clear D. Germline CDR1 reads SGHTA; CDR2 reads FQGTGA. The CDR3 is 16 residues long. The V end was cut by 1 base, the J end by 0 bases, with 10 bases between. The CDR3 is CASSLKVQTSYNEQFF. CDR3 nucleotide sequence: TGTGCCAGCAGCTTAAAGGTCCAGACCTCCTACAATGAGCAGTTCTTC.